This T cell receptor beta chain was recorded in a study of prognosis after radiotherapy for stage I lung cancer. Background on the study: Adenocarcinoma was the tumor type in under 15 patients, squamous cell carcinoma in more than 5. Findings and caveats of the study: The authors reported that TRBV and TRBJ gene usage differed between patients with and without metastases. Median unique TCR clone counts of around 10,000 versus 6,900 showed a fall after stereotactic body radiation therapy.

The V end was cut by 3 bases, the J end by 3 bases, with 8 bases between. Germline V gene lookup returns CDR1 MNHNS and CDR2 SASEGT. The CDR3 sequence is 13 residues long. Assessment by CT and PET/CT found all patients node-negative, and none had prior chemotherapy, radiotherapy or other malignancies. As regards this clonotype: Its antigen is still unknown.

The study amplified the TCR beta CDR3 region from genomic DNA. This amplification was carried out by two rounds of multiplex PCR. First-round PCR, the initial amplification, used primers specific to each TRBV and TRBJ gene. Each CDR3 protein gets one entry after TCRdb re-called the multiplex PCR reads with MiXCR. The top ten clones hold about 26% of a sample with over 11,000 distinct CDR3 sequences, around 56% of them seen once. This specimen consisted of PBMCs, obtained before or after stereotactic body radiation therapy (not recorded which). The receptor was isolated from a donor over 45 with non-small cell lung cancer. The genes are TRBV6-1 and TRBJ1-2; D ambiguous. The CDR3 protein is CASSDYGDYGYTF. CDR3 nucleotide sequence: TGTGCCAGCAGTGACTACGGGGACTATGGCTACACCTTC.